These 11 T cell receptor beta chains came from one sample sequenced in a study of T cell responses to AZD1222 COVID-19 vaccine. Only in-frame clones appear in the TCRdb table, and some are missing; sequencing was by immunoSEQ multiplex PCR. The sample has approximately 100,000 clones; roughly 89% are singletons. The source was peripheral blood, collected on day 0 of AZD1222 vaccination. All receptors come from an adult in good health.

The CDR3 region has the DNA TGTGCCAGCAGCCCCACTAGCGGGAGGGGCAATGAGCAGTTCTTC. Protein: CASSPTSGRGNEQFF. The chain employs TRBV4-2 and TRBJ2-1; TRBD2 matches at 13 bases. V trimming: 4 bases; J trimming: 6 bases; junction bases outside the gene matches: 3. Germline lookup yields CDR1 LGHNA and CDR2 YNFKEQ. The CDR3 loop spans 15 amino acids.

This chain joins TRBV5-1 and TRBJ2-7, with 11 bases identical to TRBD2. This CDR3 contains 15 residues. V lost 4 bases, J lost 6 bases, and 9 bases stayed unmatched. CDR1 and CDR2 from the germline V gene are SGHRS and YFSETQ. The CDR3: CASSPVASGRLEQYF. In DNA form, the CDR3 reads TGCGCCAGCAGCCCGGTCGCTAGCGGGAGGCTCGAGCAGTACTTC.

The chain employs TRBV7-8 and TRBJ2-5, with TRBD1 identical over 7 bases. CDR3 length: 14 residues. Trimming removed 5 bases from V and 9 bases from J; junction bases left unmatched: 12. Germline-derived CDR1 and CDR2 are SGHVS and FQNEAQ. The CDR3 DNA reads TGTGCCAGCAGCCGCTCGGACAGGAAAGGGGCCCAGTACTTC. Translated, it gives CASSRSDRKGAQYF.

This clone was seen once. This chain joins TRBV6-2 or TRBV6-3 and TRBJ2-1, with D perhaps matching TRBD2 (6 bases). The V gene's germline CDR1 is MNHEY and CDR2 SVGEGT. Between the trimmed V and J ends, which lost 5 bases and 9 bases, there was a span of 26 bases. The CDR3 loop spans 17 amino acids. CDR3 sequence (DNA): TGTGCCAGCAGTCCAAAGCGGGCTAGAGTCTTTTATAGTGAGCAGTTCTTC. Protein sequence: CASSPKRARVFYSEQFF.

The V gene is TRBV9, the J gene TRBJ2-1; D may be TRBD1 or TRBD2 (5 bases each). The CDR3 runs to 15 residues. Germline loops: CDR1 SGDLS, CDR2 YYNGEE. V was trimmed by 2 bases and J by 4 bases, leaving 13 bases between them. The DNA for the CDR3 is TGTGCCAGCAGCGTCTCCGGGACCACATACAATGAGCAGTTCTTC. This codes for CASSVSGTTYNEQFF.

The chain couples TRBV9 to TRBJ2-1, with a weak D call TRBD2 (5 bases). Looked up from germline, CDR1 is SGDLS and CDR2 is YYNGEE. Trimming stripped 4 bases from V and 4 bases from J, with 12 bases between. The CDR3 extends over 14 amino acids. The CDR3 nucleotides read TGTGCCAGCAGCCCCGCGGGCTTTTACAATGAGCAGTTCTTC. Translation gives CASSPAGFYNEQFF. Full variable domain (missing parts from reference TRBV9 and TRBJ2-1): DSGVTQTPKHLITATGQRVTLRCSPRSGDLSVYWYQQSLDQGLQFLIQYYNGEERAKGNILERFSAQQFPDLHSELNLSSLELGDSALYFCASSPAGFYNEQFFGPGTRLTVL.

The CDR3 DNA reads as TGTGCCAGTAGTGAAGGACTAGCGGGGCCCTACGAGCAGTACTTC. It is translated as CASSEGLAGPYEQYF. The chain combines TRBV19 with TRBJ2-7; TRBD2 matches at 12 bases. J was trimmed by 2 bases and V by 5 bases; bases with no gene match: 4. The CDR3 is 15 residues long. The germline V gene has CDR1 LNHDA and CDR2 SQIVND (reference sequence).

V usage is TRBV7-2 and J usage is TRBJ2-7; D unclear. There are 13 residues in the CDR3. Germline V gene lookup returns CDR1 SGHTA and CDR2 FQGNSA. Trimming pared 1 base from V and 7 bases from J, leaving 11 bases between. The CDR3 region has the DNA TGTGCCAGCAGCTTAGTAGGGATGGGAGAGCAGTACTTC. Protein sequence: CASSLVGMGEQYF. Using reference TRBV7-2 and TRBJ2-7 for the parts outside the CDR3, the full variable domain is GAGVSQSPSNKVTEKGKDVELRCDPISGHTALYWYRQSLGQGLEFLIYFQGNSAPDKSGLPSDRFSAERTGGSVSTLTIQRTQQEDSAVYLCASSLVGMGEQYFGPGTRLTVT.

This chain uses TRBV5-1 with TRBJ1-3; D remains unclear. Germline V CDR1 and CDR2: SGHRS, YFSETQ. The CDR3 spans 16 residues. V was cut by 5 bases and J by 0 bases, with 15 bases left in between. The DNA for the CDR3 is TGCGCCAGCAGAGCCCTTCCACAGAGCTCTGGAAACACCATATATTTT. It codes for CASRALPQSSGNTIYF.

As DNA, the CDR3 is TGTGCCTGGAGTGGACCCCGACAGGGGCGAGGCACAGATACGCAGTATTTT. Encoded protein: CAWSGPRQGRGTDTQYF. This chain joins TRBV30 and TRBJ2-3; 8 nucleotides line up with TRBD1. Losses at the gene ends were 1 base for V and 1 base for J; bases not matched to a gene: 10. The CDR3 extends over 17 amino acids. From germline, CDR1 is GTSNPN and CDR2 SVGIG (reference sequence).

This chain joins TRBV7-9 and TRBJ2-1; 11 positions match TRBD2. From germline, CDR1 is SEHNR and CDR2 FQNEAQ (reference sequence). J was trimmed by 8 bases and V by 6 bases; bases with no gene match: 9. The CDR3 has 15 amino acids. The CDR3 sequence is CASRTRNSGRDEQFF. The CDR3 DNA is TGTGCCAGCAGAACACGGAATAGCGGGAGGGATGAGCAGTTCTTC.